This paragraph reports one T cell receptor (beta chain). Its antigen is undetermined. The data are from a study of follicular helper T cells after annual influenza vaccination. Generated by immunoSEQ multiplex PCR, the TCRdb table keeps only in-frame clones and is missing some. The sample includes about 2,100 clones, roughly 80% seen only once; the top ten take 3.2%. Study-wide results and limits: Recurrent ICOS+CD38+ cTfh clonotypes included tetramer and AIM influenza-specific ones. Most later recoveries of Day 7 ICOS+CD38+ clones were ICOS-CD38- cTfh. Only roughly 10-23% of analyzed cells yielded productive TCRB sequences.

CDR1 MNHNS and CDR2 SASEGT come from the germline V gene. There are 14 residues in the CDR3. Trimming took 4 bases from V and 4 from J, leaving 13 bases between them. Time point of the sample: 2015-2016 season, 7 days after influenza vaccination. Adults were given seasonal inactivated influenza vaccine, and blood CD4 subsets were sorted before and after vaccination. Source: CXCR5+ CD38- circulating T follicular helper cells from blood, taken 7 days after influenza vaccination. Subset in this sample: circulating Tfh, non-naive CD4+CXCR5+PD-1+ (ICOS+CD38+ or ICOS-CD38-). The TCR sequence derives from an adult who received the influenza vaccine. The genes are TRBV6-1 and TRBJ1-1, with D perhaps TRBD1 (5 bases). As DNA, the CDR3 is TGTGCCAGCAGTGCTCAGGGTATTGGCACTGAAGCTTTCTTT. Translated, it gives CASSAQGIGTEAFF.